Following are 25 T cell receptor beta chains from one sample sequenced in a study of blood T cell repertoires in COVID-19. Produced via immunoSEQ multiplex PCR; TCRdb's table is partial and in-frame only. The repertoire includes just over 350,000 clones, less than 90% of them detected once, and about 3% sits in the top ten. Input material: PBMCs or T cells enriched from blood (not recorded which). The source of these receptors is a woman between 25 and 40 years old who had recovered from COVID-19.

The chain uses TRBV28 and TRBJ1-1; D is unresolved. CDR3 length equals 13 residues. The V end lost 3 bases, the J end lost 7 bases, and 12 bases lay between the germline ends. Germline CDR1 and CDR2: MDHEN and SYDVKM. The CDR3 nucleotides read TGTGCCAGCAGTTTTTTAAGAGGGCATGAAGCTTTCTTT. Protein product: CASSFLRGHEAFF. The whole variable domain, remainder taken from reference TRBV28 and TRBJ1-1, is DVKVTQSSRYLVKRTGEKVFLECVQDMDHENMFWYRQDPGLGLRLIYFSYDVKMKEKGDIPEGYSVSREKKERFSLILESASTNQTSMYLCASSFLRGHEAFFGQGTRLTVV.

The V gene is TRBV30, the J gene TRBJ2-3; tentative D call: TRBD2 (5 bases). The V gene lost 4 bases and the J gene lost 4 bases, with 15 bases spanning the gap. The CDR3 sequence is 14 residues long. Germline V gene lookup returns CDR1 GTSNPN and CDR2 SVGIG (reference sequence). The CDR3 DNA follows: TGTGCCTGGACTCCGGACTGGCGCGCAGATACGCAGTATTTT. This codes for CAWTPDWRADTQYF.

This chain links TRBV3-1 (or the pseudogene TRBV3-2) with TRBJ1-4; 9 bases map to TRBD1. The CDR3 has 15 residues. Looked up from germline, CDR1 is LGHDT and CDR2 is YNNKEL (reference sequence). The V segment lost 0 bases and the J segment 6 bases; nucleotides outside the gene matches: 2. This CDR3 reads CASSQEQGADEKLFF. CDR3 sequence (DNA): TGTGCCAGCAGCCAAGAACAGGGGGCGGATGAAAAACTGTTTTTT.

DNA of the CDR3: TGCGCCAGCAGCTTGAGCAGGGTAAATGAGCAGTTCTTC. As protein: CASSLSRVNEQFF. The rearrangement uses TRBV5-1 and TRBJ2-1, with TRBD1 as a possible D gene (5 bases). Trimming took 1 base from V and 7 from J, leaving 9 bases between them. The CDR3 has 13 residues. Germline lookup yields CDR1 SGHRS and CDR2 YFSETQ.

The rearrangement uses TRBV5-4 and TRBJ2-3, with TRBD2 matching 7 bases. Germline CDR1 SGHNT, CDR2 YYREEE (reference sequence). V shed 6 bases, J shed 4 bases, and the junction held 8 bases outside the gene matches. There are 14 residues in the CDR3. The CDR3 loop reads CASTGGGGADTQYF. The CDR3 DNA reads TGTGCCAGCACCGGGGGTGGGGGGGCAGATACGCAGTATTTT.

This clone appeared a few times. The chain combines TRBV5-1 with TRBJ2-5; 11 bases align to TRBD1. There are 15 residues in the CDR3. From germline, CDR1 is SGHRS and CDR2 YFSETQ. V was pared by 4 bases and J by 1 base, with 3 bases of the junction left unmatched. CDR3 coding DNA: TGCGCCAGCAGCCGGGGACAGGGGGGCCAAGAGACCCAGTACTTC. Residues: CASSRGQGGQETQYF.

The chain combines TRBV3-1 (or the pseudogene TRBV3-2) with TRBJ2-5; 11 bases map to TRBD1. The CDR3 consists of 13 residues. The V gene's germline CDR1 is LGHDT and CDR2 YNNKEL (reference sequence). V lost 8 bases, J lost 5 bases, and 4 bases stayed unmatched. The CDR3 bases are TGTGCCAGCGGGGACAGGGGGGTGGAGACCCAGTACTTC. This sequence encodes CASGDRGVETQYF.

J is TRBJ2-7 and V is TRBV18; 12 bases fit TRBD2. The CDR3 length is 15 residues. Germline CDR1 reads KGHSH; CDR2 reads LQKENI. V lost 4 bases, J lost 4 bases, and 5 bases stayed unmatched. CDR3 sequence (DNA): TGTGCCAGCTCACGGACTAGCGGGATACAATACGAGCAGTACTTC. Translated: CASSRTSGIQYEQYF.

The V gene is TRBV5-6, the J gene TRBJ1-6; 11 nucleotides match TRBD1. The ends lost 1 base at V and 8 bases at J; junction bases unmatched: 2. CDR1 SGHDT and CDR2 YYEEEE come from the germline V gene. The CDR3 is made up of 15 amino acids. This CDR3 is CASSLTGQGDSPLHF. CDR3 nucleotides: TGTGCCAGCAGCTTGACGGGACAGGGGGATTCACCCCTCCACTTT.

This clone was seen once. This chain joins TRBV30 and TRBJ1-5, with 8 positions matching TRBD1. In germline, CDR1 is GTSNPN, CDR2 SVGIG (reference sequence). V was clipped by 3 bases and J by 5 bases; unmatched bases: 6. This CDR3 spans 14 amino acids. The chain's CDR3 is CAWRQGAMDQPQHF. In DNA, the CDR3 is TGTGCCTGGAGGCAGGGGGCAATGGATCAGCCCCAGCATTTT.

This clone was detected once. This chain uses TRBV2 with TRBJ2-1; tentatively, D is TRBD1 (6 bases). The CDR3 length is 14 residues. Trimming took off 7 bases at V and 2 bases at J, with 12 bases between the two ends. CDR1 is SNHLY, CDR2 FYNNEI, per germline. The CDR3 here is CASTERTAYNEQFF. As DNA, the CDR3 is TGTGCCAGCACCGAACGGACAGCCTACAATGAGCAGTTCTTC.

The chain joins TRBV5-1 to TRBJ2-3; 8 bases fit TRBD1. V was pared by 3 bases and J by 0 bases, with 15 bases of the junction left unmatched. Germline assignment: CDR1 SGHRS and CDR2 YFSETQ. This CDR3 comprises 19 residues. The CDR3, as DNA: TGCGCCAGCAGCTATTGGACCGGGACAGGCGCTTCTAGCACAGATACGCAGTATTTT. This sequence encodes CASSYWTGTGASSTDTQYF.

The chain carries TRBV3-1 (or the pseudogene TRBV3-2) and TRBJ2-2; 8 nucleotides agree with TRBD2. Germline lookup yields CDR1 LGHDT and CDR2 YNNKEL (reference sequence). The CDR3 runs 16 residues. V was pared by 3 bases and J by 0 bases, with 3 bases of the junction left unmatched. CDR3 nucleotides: TGTGCCAGCAGCCACCGAGCGGGAGCGAACACCGGGGAGCTGTTTTTT. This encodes CASSHRAGANTGELFF.

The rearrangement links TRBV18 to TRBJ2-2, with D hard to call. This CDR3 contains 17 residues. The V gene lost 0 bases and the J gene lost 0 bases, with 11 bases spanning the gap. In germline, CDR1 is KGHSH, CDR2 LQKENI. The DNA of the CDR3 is TGTGCCAGCTCACCACCGGGCAACCCTTCGAACACCGGGGAGCTGTTTTTT. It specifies CASSPPGNPSNTGELFF. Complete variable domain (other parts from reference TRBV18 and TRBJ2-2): NAGVMQNPRHLVRRRGQEARLRCSPMKGHSHVYWYRQLPEEGLKFMVYLQKENIIDESGMPKERFSAEFPKEGPSILRIQQVVRGDSAAYFCASSPPGNPSNTGELFFGEGSRLTVL.

DNA of the CDR3: TGTGCCAGCACATTAGCGGGAGCCTACAATGAGCAGTTCTTC. Translated, it gives CASTLAGAYNEQFF. V usage is TRBV6-6 and J usage is TRBJ2-1, with 9 bases fitting TRBD2. J was trimmed by 2 bases and V by 7 bases; bases with no gene match: 3. Germline V gives CDR1 MNHNY, CDR2 SVGAGI (reference sequence). This CDR3 region has 14 residues.

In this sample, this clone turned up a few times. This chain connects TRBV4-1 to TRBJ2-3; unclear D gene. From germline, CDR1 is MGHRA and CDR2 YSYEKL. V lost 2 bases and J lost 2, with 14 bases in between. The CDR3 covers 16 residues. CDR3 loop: CASSQLGGILTDTQYF. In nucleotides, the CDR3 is TGCGCCAGCAGCCAACTCGGCGGAATACTCACAGATACGCAGTATTTT.

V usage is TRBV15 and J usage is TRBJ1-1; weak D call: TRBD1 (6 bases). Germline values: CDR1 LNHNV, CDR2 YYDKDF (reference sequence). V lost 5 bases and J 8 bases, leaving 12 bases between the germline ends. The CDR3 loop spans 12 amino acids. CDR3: CATSQGTYEAFF. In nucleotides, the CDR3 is TGTGCCACCAGCCAAGGGACATACGAAGCTTTCTTT.

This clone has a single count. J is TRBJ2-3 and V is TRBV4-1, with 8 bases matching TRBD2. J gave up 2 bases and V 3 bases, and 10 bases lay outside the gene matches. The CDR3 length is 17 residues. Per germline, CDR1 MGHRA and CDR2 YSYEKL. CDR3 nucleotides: TGCGCCAGCAGCCACAGCACGGGAGGGGTTCACACAGATACGCAGTATTTT. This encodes CASSHSTGGVHTDTQYF.

CDR3 sequence reads: CASSFSGSTDTQYF. The CDR3, as DNA: TGTGCCAGCAGCTTCAGCGGGAGCACAGATACGCAGTATTTT. The rearrangement links TRBV7-2 to TRBJ2-3; D is possibly TRBD2 (6 bases). The CDR3 is made up of 14 amino acids. Germline V lookup: CDR1 SGHTA, CDR2 FQGNSA. V was clipped by 3 bases and J by 0 bases, with 7 bases between them. Complete variable domain (other parts from reference TRBV7-2 and TRBJ2-3): GAGVSQSPSNKVTEKGKDVELRCDPISGHTALYWYRQSLGQGLEFLIYFQGNSAPDKSGLPSDRFSAERTGGSVSTLTIQRTQQEDSAVYLCASSFSGSTDTQYFGPGTRLTVL.

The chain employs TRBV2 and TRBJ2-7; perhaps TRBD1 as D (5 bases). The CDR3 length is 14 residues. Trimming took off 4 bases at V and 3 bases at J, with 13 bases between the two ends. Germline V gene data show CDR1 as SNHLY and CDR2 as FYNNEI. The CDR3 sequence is CASSVGQGFYEQYF. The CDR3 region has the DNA TGTGCCAGCAGTGTCGGGCAGGGATTCTACGAGCAGTACTTC.

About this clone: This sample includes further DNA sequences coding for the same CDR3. Here the CDR3 reads CASSQGGPDTQYF. Written as DNA, the CDR3 is TGTGCCAGCAGCCAGGGAGGACCAGATACGCAGTATTTT. V and J are TRBV3-1 (or the pseudogene TRBV3-2) and TRBJ2-3, with a tentative D call TRBD2 (6 bases). Deletions cut 3 bases from V and 4 bases from J, with 8 bases between. The CDR3 sequence is 13 residues long. Germline V gives CDR1 LGHDT, CDR2 YNNKEL (reference sequence).

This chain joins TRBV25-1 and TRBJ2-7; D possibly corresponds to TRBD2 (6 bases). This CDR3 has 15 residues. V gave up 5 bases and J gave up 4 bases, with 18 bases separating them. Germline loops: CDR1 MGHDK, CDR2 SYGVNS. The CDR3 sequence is CASSPTLASIYEQYF. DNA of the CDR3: TGTGCCAGCAGTCCAACTCTAGCGTCAATTTACGAGCAGTACTTC.

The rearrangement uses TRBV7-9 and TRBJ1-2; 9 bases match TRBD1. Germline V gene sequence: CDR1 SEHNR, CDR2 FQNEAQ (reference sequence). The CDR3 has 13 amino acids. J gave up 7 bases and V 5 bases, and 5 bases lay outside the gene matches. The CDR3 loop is CASSRDRVPGYTF. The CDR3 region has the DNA TGTGCCAGCAGCCGGGACAGGGTTCCTGGCTACACCTTC.

The CDR3 bases are TGTGCCAGCAGTGGCGCAGGTAGCGGGAGGCAGTTCTTC. Protein: CASSGAGSGRQFF. The rearrangement joins TRBV12-3 or TRBV12-4 to TRBJ2-1; 9 nucleotides align to TRBD2. V dropped 5 bases and J dropped 12; count of bases not matched to a gene: 8. CDR3 length: 13 amino acids.

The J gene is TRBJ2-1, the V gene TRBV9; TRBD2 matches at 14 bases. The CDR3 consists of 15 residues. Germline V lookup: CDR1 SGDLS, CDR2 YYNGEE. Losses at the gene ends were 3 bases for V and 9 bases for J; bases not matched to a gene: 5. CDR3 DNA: TGTGCCAGCAGCGCGACTAGCGGGGGGGCCGGTGAGCAGTTCTTC. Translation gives CASSATSGGAGEQFF.